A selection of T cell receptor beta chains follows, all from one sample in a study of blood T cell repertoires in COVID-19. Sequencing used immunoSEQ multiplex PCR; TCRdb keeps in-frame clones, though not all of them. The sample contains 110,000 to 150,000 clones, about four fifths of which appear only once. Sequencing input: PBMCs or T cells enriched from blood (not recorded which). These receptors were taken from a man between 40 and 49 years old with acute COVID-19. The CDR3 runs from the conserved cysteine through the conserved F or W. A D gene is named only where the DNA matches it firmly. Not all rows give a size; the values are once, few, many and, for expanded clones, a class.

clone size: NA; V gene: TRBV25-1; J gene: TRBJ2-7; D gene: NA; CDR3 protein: CASSPLGHLGSYEQYF; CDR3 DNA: TGTGCCAGCAGTCCACTCGGACATCTCGGCTCCTACGAGCAGTACTTC
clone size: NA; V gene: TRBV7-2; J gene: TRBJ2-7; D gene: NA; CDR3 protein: CASSYLLGHEQYF; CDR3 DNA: TGTGCCAGCAGCTACCTATTGGGCCACGAGCAGTACTTC
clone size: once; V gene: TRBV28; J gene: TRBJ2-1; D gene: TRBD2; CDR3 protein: CASSSRLAGGYGNEQFF; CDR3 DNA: TGTGCCAGCAGCTCACGATTAGCGGGGGGGTATGGAAATGAGCAGTTCTTC
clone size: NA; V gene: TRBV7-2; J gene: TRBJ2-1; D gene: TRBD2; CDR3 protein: CASSYLGLAREQFF; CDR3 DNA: TGTGCCAGCAGCTACCTAGGACTAGCCCGGGAGCAGTTCTTC
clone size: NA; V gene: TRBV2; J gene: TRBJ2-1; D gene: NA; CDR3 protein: CASWTDSQPYNEQFF; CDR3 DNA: TGTGCCAGCTGGACGGACAGCCAACCGTACAATGAGCAGTTCTTC
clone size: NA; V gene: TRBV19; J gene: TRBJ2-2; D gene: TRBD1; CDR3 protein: CASSKGTGGDGELFF; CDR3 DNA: TGTGCCAGTAGTAAGGGGACAGGGGGCGATGGGGAGCTGTTTTTT
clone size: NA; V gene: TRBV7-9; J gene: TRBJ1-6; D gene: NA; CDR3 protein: CASSRPGGLDSPLHF; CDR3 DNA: TGTGCCAGCAGCCGGCCGGGTGGTCTTGATTCACCCCTCCACTTT
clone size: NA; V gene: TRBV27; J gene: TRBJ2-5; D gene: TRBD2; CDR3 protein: CASSRRPTGTSAQETQYF; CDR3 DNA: TGTGCCAGCAGTCGCAGACCGACCGGGACTAGCGCCCAAGAGACCCAGTACTTC
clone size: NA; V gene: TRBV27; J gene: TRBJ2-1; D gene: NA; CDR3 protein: CASSSSGYYNEQFF; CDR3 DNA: TGTGCCAGCAGTTCGAGCGGATACTACAATGAGCAGTTCTTC
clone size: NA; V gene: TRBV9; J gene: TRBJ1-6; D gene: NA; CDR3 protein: CASSAGGPLHF; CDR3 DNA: TGTGCCAGCAGCGCGGGGGGGCCCCTCCACTTT
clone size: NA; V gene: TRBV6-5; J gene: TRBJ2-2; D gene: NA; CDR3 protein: CATNGGTGELFF; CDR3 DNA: TGTGCCACCAACGGGGGCACCGGGGAGCTGTTTTTT
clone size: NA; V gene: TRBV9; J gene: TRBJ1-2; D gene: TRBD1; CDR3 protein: CASASGGGLPYF; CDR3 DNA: TGTGCCAGCGCGTCAGGGGGTGGCCTCCCATACTTC
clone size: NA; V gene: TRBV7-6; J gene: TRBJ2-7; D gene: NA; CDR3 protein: CASSPGTRDGAYEQYF; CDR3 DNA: TGTGCCAGCAGCCCAGGGACTCGGGACGGAGCCTACGAGCAGTACTTC
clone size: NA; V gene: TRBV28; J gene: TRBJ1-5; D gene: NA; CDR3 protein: CASKDFRGGNQPQHF; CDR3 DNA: TGTGCCAGCAAGGATTTCAGGGGTGGCAATCAGCCCCAGCATTTT
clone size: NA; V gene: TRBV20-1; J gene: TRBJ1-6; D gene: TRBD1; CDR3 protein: CSASLLTGLINSPLHF; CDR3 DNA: TGCAGTGCTAGTCTCCTGACAGGGCTTATTAATTCACCCCTCCACTTT
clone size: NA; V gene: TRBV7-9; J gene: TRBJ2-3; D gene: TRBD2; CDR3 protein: CASSPSGSTDTQYF; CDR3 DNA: TGTGCCAGCAGCCCTAGCGGGAGCACAGATACGCAGTATTTT
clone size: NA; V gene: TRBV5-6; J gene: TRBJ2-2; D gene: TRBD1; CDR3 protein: CASSLGQGAILTGELFF; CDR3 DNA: TGTGCCAGCAGCTTAGGGCAGGGGGCAATTTTAACCGGGGAGCTGTTTTTT
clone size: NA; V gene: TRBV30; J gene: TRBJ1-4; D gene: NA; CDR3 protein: CAWSSGFNEKLFF; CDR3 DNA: TGTGCCTGGAGCTCAGGGTTTAATGAAAAACTGTTTTTT
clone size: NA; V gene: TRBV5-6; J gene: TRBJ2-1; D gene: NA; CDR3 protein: CASSWSNEQFF; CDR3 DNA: TGTGCCAGCAGCTGGAGTAATGAGCAGTTCTTC
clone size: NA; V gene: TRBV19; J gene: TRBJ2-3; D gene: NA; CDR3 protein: CASSIDLSKQYF; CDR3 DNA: TGTGCCAGTAGTATAGATCTGTCTAAGCAGTATTTT
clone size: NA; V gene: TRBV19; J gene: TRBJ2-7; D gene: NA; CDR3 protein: CASAGGTGAYEQYF; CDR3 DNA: TGTGCCAGTGCGGGGGGGACAGGGGCCTACGAGCAGTACTTC
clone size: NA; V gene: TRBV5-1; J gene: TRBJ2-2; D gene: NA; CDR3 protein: CASSLAGGPGELFF; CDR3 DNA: TGCGCCAGCAGCTTGGCCGGGGGGCCCGGGGAGCTGTTTTTT
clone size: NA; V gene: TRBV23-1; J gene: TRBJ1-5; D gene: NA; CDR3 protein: CASRWSLGQINSNQPQHF; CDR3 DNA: TGCGCCAGCCGGTGGTCCTTAGGACAGATAAATAGCAATCAGCCCCAGCATTTT
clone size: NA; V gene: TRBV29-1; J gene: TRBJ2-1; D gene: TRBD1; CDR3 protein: CSGTGGTFWNEQFF; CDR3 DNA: TGCAGCGGAACAGGGGGGACCTTTTGGAATGAGCAGTTCTTC
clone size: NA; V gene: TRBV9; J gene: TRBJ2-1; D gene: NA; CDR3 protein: CASSVAGVGEQFF; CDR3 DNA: TGTGCCAGCAGCGTAGCGGGGGTAGGTGAGCAGTTCTTC
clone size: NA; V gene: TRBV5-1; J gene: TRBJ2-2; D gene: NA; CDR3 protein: CASSPLATGELFF; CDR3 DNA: TGCGCCAGCAGCCCTCTAGCGACCGGGGAGCTGTTTTTT
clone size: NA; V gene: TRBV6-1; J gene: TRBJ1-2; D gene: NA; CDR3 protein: CASSDNRAVGGYTF; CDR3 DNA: TGTGCCAGCAGTGATAACAGGGCGGTAGGTGGCTACACCTTC
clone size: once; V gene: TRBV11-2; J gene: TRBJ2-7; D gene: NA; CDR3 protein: CASSPEFGETYEQYF; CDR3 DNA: TGTGCCAGCAGCCCTGAATTCGGGGAAACCTACGAGCAGTACTTC
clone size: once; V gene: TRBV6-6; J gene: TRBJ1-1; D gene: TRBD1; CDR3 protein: CASSRRTGRGINTEAFF; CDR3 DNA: TGTGCCAGCAGCCGACGGACAGGCCGGGGTATTAACACTGAAGCTTTCTTT
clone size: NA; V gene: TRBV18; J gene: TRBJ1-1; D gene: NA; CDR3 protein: CASSPEPGNTEAFF; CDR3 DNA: TGTGCCAGCTCACCAGAACCCGGGAACACTGAAGCTTTCTTT
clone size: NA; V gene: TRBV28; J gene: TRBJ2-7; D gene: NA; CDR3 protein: CASSLFSYEQYF; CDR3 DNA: TGTGCCAGCAGTTTATTCAGTTACGAGCAGTACTTC
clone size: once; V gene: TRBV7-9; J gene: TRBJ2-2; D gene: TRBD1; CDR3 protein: CASSSGQGRTGELFF; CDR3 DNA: TGTGCCAGCAGCTCGGGACAGGGGCGGACCGGGGAGCTGTTTTTT
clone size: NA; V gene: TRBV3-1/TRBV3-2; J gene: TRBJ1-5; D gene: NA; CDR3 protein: CASSQALNQPQHF; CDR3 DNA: TGTGCCAGCAGCCAAGCCCTCAATCAGCCCCAGCATTTT
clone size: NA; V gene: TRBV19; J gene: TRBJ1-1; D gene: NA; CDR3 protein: CASSMGIGPGTEAFF; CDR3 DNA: TGTGCCAGTAGTATGGGCATCGGCCCCGGAACTGAAGCTTTCTTT
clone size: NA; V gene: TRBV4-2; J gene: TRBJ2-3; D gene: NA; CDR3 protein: CASSQNRGTDTQYF; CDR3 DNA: TGTGCCAGCAGCCAAAACAGGGGCACAGATACGCAGTATTTT
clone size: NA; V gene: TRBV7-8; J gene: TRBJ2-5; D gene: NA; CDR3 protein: CASSVGSWQETQYF; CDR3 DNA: TGTGCCAGCAGCGTCGGGTCTTGGCAAGAGACCCAGTACTTC
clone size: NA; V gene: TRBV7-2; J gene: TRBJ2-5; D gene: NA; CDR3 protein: CASSPRRVGTQYF; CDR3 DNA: TGTGCCAGCTCCCCTCGCAGGGTCGGGACCCAGTACTTC